One T cell receptor beta chain is described in this entry. Through Arm-PCR of CDR3 regions and iRepertoire HTBI primers, TCR beta libraries were built. From the multiplex PCR reads, TCRdb called clonotypes with MiXCR, one entry per CDR3 protein. The top ten clones hold just over 20% of a sample with more than 300,000 distinct CDR3 sequences, roughly 15% of them seen once. This record comes from a study of regulatory T cells in long-lasting Graves disease. As for time point: newly diagnosed GD, antithyroid drugs for less than 3 months. The authors made the TCR library using RNA they extracted from PBMCs. Trimming removed 5 bases from V and 2 bases from J, with 19 bases in between. CDR1 is MNHNS and CDR2 is SASEGT in the germline V gene. The CDR3 is 18 residues long. This same sample was also taken into another study, of T cells in Graves' hyperthyroidism and ophthalmopathy.

The sequenced sample was peripheral blood mononuclear cells (PBMCs), obtained at new diagnosis, from a patient treated with antithyroid drugs. This TCR derives from a woman younger than 30 with Graves disease. This rearrangement joins TRBV6-1 to TRBJ2-6, with a possible D match to TRBD2 (6 bases). The CDR3: CASSPDGGTVAGANVLTF. The CDR3 DNA reads TGTGCCAGCAGTCCCGATGGGGGGACCGTCGCTGGGGCCAACGTCCTGACTTTC.